The following is a T cell receptor beta chain sequence with its context. As yet, its antigen is unknown. These data are taken from a study of beta chain features in type 1 diabetes. Germline loops: CDR1 SGDLS, CDR2 YYNGEE. CDR3 length: 17 amino acids. The V end was cut by 3 bases, the J end by 1 base, with 17 bases between. Each of the CD4+ naive, central memory, regulatory and stem cell-like memory populations was sorted via CD45RO/CCR7/CD25/CD127/CD95/CD27. As every portion of the isolated RNA was reverse transcribed, the sequencing read expressed TCRB transcripts. TCRdb's table, derived via immunoSEQ multiplex PCR, lists solely in-frame clones and lacks some. The sample has a few hundred thousand clones, approximately 13% seen once. Regarding the study as a whole: Patients with Type 1 diabetes showed moderately but significantly shorter TCRB CDR3s in all four CD4+ subsets. VDJ junctions sequenced from type 1 diabetes patients showed fewer insertions and more deletions.

Sequencing was carried out using naive CD4+ T cells from blood. This chain joins TRBV9 and TRBJ2-4; D might be TRBD1 (6 bases). The clonotype comes from a woman between 18 and 29 years old with type 1 diabetes. CDR3 sequence reads: CASSGGNRASAKNIQYF. The CDR3 DNA is TGTGCCAGCAGCGGAGGAAACAGGGCTTCGGCCAAAAACATTCAGTACTTC.